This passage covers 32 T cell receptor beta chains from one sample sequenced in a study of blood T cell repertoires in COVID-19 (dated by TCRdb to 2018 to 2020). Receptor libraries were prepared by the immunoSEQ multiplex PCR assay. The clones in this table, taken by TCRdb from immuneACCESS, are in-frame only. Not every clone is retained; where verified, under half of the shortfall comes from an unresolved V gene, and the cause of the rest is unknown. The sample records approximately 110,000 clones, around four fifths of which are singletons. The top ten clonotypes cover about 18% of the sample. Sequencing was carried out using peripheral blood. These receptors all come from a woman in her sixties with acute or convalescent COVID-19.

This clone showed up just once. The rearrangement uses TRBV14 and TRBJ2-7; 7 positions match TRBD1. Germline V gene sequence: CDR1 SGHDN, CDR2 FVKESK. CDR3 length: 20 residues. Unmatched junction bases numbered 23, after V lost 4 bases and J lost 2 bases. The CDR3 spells CASSPTSFSGTEYEPYEQYF. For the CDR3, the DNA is TGTGCCAGCAGCCCTACCTCCTTCTCCGGGACAGAGTATGAACCCTACGAGCAGTACTTC.

DNA of the CDR3: TGTGCCAGCAGTCCGGGGCGGAGGGATGAGCAGTTCTTC. This encodes CASSPGRRDEQFF. V and J are TRBV12-3 or TRBV12-4 and TRBJ2-1; D may be TRBD2 (6 bases). V was cut by 5 bases and J by 8 bases, with 13 bases left in between. CDR3 length equals 13 residues.

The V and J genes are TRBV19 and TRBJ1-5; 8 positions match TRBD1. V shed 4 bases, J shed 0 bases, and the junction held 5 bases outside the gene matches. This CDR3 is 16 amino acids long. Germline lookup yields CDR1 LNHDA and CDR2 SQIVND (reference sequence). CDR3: CASSKGQAYSNQPQHF. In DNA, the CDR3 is TGTGCCAGTAGTAAGGGACAGGCATATAGCAATCAGCCCCAGCATTTT.

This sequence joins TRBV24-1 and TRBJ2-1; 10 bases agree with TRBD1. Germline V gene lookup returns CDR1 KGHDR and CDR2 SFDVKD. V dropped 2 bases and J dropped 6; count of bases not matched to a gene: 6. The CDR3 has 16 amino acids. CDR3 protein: CATSDWGQGTSNEQFF. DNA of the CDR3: TGTGCCACCAGTGATTGGGGACAGGGGACTAGCAATGAGCAGTTCTTC.

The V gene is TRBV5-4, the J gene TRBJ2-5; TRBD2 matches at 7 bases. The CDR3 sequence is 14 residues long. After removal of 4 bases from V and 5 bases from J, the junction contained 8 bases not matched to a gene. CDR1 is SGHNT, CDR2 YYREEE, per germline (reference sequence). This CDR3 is CASSMGRAKETQYF. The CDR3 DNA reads TGTGCCAGCAGCATGGGGAGGGCTAAGGAGACCCAGTACTTC. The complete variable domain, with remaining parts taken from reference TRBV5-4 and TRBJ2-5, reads ETGVTQSPTHLIKTRGQQVTLRCSSQSGHNTVSWYQQALGQGPQFIFQYYREEENGRGNFPPRFSGLQFPNYSSELNVNALELDDSALYLCASSMGRAKETQYFGPGTRLLVL.

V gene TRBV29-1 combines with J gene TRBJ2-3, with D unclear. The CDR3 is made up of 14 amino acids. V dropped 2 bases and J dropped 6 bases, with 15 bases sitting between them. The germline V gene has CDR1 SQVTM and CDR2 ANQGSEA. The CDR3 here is CSVENPIPQDTQYF. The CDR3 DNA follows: TGCAGCGTTGAAAACCCCATCCCTCAGGATACGCAGTATTTT.

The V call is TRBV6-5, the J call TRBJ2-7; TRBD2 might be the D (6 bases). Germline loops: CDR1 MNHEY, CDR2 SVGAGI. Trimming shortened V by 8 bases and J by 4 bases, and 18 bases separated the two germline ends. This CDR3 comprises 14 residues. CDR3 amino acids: CASRTTVGYYEQYF. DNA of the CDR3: TGTGCCAGCCGGACTACAGTCGGCTATTACGAGCAGTACTTC.

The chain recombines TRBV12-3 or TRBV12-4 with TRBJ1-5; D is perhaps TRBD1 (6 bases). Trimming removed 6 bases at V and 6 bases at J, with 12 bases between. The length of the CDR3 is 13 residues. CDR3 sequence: CASSPGESQPQHF. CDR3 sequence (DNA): TGTGCCAGCAGCCCAGGGGAGAGTCAGCCCCAGCATTTT.

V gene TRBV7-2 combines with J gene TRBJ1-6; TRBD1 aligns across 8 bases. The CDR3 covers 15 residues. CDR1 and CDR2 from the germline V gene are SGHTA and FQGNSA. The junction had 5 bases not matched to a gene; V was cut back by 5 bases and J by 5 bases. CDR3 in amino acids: CASSPGDRNNSPLHF. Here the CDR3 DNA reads TGTGCCAGCAGCCCTGGGGACAGGAATAATTCACCCCTCCACTTT. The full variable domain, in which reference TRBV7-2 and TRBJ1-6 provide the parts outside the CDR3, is GAGVSQSPSNKVTEKGKDVELRCDPISGHTALYWYRQSLGQGLEFLIYFQGNSAPDKSGLPSDRFSAERTGGSVSTLTIQRTQQEDSAVYLCASSPGDRNNSPLHFGNGTRLTVT.

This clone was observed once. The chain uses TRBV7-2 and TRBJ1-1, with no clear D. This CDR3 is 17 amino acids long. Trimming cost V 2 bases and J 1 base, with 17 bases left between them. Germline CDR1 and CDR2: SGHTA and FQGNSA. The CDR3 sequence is CASSLLPGGRGNTEAFF. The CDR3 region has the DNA TGTGCCAGCAGCTTACTCCCGGGCGGACGGGGGAACACTGAAGCTTTCTTT.

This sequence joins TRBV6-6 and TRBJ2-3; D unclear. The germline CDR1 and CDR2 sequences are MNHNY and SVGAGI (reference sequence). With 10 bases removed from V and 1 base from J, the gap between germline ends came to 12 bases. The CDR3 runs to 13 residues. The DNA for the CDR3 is TGTGCCATCACCCCACGGGGCACAGATACGCAGTATTTT. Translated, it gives CAITPRGTDTQYF.

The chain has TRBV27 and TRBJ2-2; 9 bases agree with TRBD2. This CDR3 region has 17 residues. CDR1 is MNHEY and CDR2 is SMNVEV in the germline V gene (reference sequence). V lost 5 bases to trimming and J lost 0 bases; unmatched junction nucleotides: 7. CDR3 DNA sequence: TGTGCCAGCAGTCGCCTTAGCGGGGGTTCGAACACCGGGGAGCTGTTTTTT. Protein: CASSRLSGGSNTGELFF.

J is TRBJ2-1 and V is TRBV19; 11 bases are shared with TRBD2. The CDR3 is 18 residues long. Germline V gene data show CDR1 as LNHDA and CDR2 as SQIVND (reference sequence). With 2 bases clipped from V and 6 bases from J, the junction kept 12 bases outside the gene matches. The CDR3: CASSIRATGTSGVNEQFF. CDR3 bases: TGTGCCAGTAGTATAAGGGCCACCGGGACTAGCGGTGTCAATGAGCAGTTCTTC.

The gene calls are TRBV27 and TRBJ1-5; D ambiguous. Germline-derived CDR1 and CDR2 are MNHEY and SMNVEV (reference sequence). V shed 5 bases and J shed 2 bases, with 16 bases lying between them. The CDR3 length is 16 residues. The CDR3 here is CASSPLWTAGNQPQHF. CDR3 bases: TGTGCCAGCAGTCCACTCTGGACTGCGGGCAATCAGCCCCAGCATTTT.

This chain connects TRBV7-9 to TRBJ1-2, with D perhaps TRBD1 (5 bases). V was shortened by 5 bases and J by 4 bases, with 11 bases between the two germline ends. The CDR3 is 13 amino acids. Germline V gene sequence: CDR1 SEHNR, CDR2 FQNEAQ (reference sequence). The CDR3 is CASSDDSFYGYTF. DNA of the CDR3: TGTGCCAGCAGCGACGACAGCTTCTATGGCTACACCTTC.

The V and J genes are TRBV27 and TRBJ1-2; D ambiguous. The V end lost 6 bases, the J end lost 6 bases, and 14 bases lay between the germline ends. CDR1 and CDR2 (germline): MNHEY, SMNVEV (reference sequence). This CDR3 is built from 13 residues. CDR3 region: CASRSGELDGYTF. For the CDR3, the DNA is TGTGCCAGCAGATCCGGGGAATTAGATGGCTACACCTTC.

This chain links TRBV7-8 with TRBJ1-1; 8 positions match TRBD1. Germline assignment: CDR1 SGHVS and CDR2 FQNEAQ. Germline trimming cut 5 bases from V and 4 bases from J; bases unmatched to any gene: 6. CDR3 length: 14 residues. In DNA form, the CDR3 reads TGTGCCAGCAGCCCGAGGACAGGGAGCACTGAAGCTTTCTTT. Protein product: CASSPRTGSTEAFF.

The CDR3 region is CASRTVGPEAFF. The DNA for the CDR3 is TGTGCCAGCAGGACAGTGGGGCCTGAAGCTTTCTTT. The chain couples TRBV6-5 to TRBJ1-1, with a weak D call TRBD1 (5 bases). Germline V CDR1 and CDR2: MNHEY, SVGAGI. The CDR3 runs 12 residues. V lost 6 bases to trimming and J lost 6 bases, with 11 bases between them.

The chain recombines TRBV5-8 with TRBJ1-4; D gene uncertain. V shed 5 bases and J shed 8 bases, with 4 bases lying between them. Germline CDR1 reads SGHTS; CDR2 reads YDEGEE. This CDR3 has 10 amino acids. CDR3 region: CASRSEKLFF. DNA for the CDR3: TGTGCCAGCAGAAGCGAAAAACTGTTTTTT.

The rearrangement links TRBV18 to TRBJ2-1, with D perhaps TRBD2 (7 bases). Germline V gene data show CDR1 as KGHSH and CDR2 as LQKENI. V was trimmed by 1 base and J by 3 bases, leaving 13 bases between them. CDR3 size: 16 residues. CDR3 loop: CASSPRGGGLYNEQFF. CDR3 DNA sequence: TGTGCCAGCTCACCACGGGGGGGCGGACTCTACAATGAGCAGTTCTTC.

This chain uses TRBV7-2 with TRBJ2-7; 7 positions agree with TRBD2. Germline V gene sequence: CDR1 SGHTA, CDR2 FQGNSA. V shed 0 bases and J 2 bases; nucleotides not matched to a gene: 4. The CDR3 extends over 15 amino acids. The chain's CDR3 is CASSLASGATYEQYF. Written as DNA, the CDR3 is TGTGCCAGCAGCTTAGCAAGCGGGGCGACCTACGAGCAGTACTTC.

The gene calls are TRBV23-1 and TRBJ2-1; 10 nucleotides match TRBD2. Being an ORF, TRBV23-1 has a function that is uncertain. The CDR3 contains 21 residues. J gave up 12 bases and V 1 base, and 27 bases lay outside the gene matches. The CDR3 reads CASSQWGTPKTGLAARGSQFF. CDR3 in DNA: TGCGCCAGCAGTCAATGGGGGACACCTAAAACAGGACTAGCGGCGCGTGGTTCGCAGTTCTTC.

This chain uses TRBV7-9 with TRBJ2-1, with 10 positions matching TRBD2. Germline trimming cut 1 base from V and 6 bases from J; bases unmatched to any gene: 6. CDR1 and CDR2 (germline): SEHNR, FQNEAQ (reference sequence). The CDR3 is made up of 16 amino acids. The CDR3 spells CASSLVGPSGGNEQFF. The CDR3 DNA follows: TGTGCCAGCAGCTTAGTCGGGCCTAGCGGGGGCAATGAGCAGTTCTTC.

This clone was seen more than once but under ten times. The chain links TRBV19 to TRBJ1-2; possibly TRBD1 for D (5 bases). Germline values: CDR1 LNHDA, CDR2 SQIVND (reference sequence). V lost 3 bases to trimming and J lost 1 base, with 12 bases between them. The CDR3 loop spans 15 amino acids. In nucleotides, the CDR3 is TGTGCCAGTAGTATGGGGGGAAACCTTAACTATGGCTACACCTTC. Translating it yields CASSMGGNLNYGYTF. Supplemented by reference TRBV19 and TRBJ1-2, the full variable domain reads DGGITQSPKYLFRKEGQNVTLSCEQNLNHDAMYWYRQDPGQGLRLIYYSQIVNDFQKGDIAEGYSVSREKKESFPLTVTSAQKNPTAFYLCASSMGGNLNYGYTFGSGTRLTVV.

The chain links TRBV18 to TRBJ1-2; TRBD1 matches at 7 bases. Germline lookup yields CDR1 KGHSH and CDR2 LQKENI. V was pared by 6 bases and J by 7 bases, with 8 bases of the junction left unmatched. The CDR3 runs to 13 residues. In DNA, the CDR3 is TGTGCCAGCTCGTCAGACAGGGAGGCTGGCTACACCTTC. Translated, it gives CASSSDREAGYTF.

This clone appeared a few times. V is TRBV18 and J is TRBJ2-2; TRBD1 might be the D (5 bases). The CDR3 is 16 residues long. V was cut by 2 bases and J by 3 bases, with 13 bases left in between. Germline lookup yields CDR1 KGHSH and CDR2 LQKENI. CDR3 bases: TGTGCCAGCTCACCATCGGTTACAGGTTACACCGGGGAGCTGTTTTTT. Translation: CASSPSVTGYTGELFF.

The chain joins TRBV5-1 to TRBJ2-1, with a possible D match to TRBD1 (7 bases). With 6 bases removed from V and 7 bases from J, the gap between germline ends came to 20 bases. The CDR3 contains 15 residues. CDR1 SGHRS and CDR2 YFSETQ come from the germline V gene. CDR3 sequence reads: CASNPGGTDLNEQFF. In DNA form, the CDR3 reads TGCGCCAGCAACCCCGGCGGGACAGACCTGAATGAGCAGTTCTTC.

This chain's CDR3 is CASTWDSQETQYF. The CDR3 nucleotides read TGTGCCAGCACCTGGGACTCCCAGGAGACCCAGTACTTC. The chain recombines TRBV2 with TRBJ2-5, with D perhaps TRBD2 (6 bases). Between the trimmed V and J ends, which lost 7 bases and 5 bases, there was a span of 14 bases. The CDR3 runs to 13 residues. Germline V gives CDR1 SNHLY, CDR2 FYNNEI.

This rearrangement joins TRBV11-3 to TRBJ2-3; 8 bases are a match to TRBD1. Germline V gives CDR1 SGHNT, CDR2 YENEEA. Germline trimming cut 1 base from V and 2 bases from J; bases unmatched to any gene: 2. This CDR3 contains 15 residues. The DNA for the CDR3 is TGTGCCAGCAGCTTAGGACAGGGGTTCACAGATACGCAGTATTTT. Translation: CASSLGQGFTDTQYF.

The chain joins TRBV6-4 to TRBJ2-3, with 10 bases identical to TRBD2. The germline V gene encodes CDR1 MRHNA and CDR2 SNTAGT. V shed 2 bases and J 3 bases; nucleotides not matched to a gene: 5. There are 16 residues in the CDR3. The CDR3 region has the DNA TGTGCCAGCAGTGACCCTAGCGGGAGTGGTACAGATACGCAGTATTTT. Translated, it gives CASSDPSGSGTDTQYF.

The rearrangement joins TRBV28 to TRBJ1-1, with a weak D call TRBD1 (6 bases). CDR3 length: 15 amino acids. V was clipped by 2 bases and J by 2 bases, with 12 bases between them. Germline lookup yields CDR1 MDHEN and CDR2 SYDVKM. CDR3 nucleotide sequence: TGTGCCAGCAGTTTACTGGGGGGGCAAAACACTGAAGCTTTCTTT. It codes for CASSLLGGQNTEAFF. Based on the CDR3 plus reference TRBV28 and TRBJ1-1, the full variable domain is DVKVTQSSRYLVKRTGEKVFLECVQDMDHENMFWYRQDPGLGLRLIYFSYDVKMKEKGDIPEGYSVSREKKERFSLILESASTNQTSMYLCASSLLGGQNTEAFFGQGTRLTVV.

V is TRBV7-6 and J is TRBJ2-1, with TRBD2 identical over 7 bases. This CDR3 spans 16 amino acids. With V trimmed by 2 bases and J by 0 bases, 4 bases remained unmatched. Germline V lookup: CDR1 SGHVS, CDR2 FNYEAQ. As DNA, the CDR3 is TGTGCCAGCAGCTTAACGGGCGGGAGCTCCTACAATGAGCAGTTCTTC. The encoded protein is CASSLTGGSSYNEQFF.